The sequence of this T cell receptor beta chain was determined in a study of cytomegalovirus exposure and HLA in healthy donors. Notes on the study in general: Cytomegalovirus status, reportedly, was diagnosed with high specificity and sensitivity by the classifier. Data from an earlier analysis indicated that most TCR beta V segments were productive either about 90% or about 30% of the time. When the data were analyzed later, several of the most significant clusters appeared to be linked to common viral pathogens.

CDR3 length: 14 residues. The J segment lost 10 bases and the V segment lost 4 bases, leaving 6 bases of the junction unmatched. In germline, CDR1 is SGHDN, CDR2 FVKESK. A multiplex PCR was run with 60 Vbeta primers and 13 Jbeta primers. Repertoires were generated with immunoSEQ multiplex PCR, while TCRdb's copy carries only in-frame clones and drops some. The sample includes some 82,000 clones. In regard to this clone: What it binds is unknown.

The material sequenced was PBMCs. The chain uses TRBV14 and TRBJ2-1; 11 bases agree with TRBD2. This sequence originates from a woman younger than 45 in good health and CMV-seronegative. CDR3 loop: CASSLTRTSGEQFF. The CDR3 region has the DNA TGTGCCAGCAGCCTAACCAGGACTAGCGGGGAGCAGTTCTTC. Combining the CDR3 with reference TRBV14 and TRBJ2-1 gives the whole variable domain EAGVTQFPSHSVIEKGQTVTLRCDPISGHDNLYWYRRVMGKEIKFLLHFVKESKQDESGMPNNRFLAERTGGTYSTLKVQPAELEDSGVYFCASSLTRTSGEQFFGPGTRLTVL.